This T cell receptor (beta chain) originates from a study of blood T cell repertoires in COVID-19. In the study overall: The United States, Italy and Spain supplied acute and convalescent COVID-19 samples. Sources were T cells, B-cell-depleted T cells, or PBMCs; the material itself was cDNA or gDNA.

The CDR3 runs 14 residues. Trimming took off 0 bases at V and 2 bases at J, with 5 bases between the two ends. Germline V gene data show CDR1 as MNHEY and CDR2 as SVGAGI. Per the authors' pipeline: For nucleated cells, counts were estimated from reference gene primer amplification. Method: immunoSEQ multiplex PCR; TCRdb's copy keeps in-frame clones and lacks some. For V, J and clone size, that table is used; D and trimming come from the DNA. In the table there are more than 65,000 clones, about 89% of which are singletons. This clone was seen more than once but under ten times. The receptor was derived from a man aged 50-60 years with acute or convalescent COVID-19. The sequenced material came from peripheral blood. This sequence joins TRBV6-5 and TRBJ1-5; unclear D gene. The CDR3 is CASSYSAGNQPQHF. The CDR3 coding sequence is TGTGCCAGCAGTTACTCGGCCGGCAATCAGCCCCAGCATTTT.